The clone carrying this T cell receptor beta chain was counted only a few times. As to time point: pre-sensitization, week 0. Sample treatment: therapeutic diphenylcyclopropenone sensitization with weekly scalp DPC. These data are taken from a study of human T cells and chemical hapten exposure. MiXCR was run by TCRdb on the RACE reads, yielding one entry per CDR3 protein. The sample carries under 200,000 distinct CDR3 sequences, 25% to 35% recorded once. The V gene lost 5 bases and the J gene lost 4 bases, with 18 bases spanning the gap. The germline V gene has CDR1 SEHNR and CDR2 FQNEAQ (reference sequence). This CDR3 contains 16 residues.

This receptor was identified in a woman aged 25 to 45 with alopecia areata. Some clones in this sample may be carry-over from other donors' samples. The source material was whole blood, sampled in connection with sensitization to the hapten diphenylcyclopropenone (DPC). The V call is TRBV7-9, the J call TRBJ2-1; D is uncertain. For the CDR3, the DNA is TGTGCCAGCAGCCTACAAGCCCTAACCCTTTACAATGAGCAGTTCTTC. The encoded protein is CASSLQALTLYNEQFF.